Included here is one T cell receptor beta chain sequence, with context. Using immunoSEQ multiplex PCR, the repertoire was profiled, and TCRdb retains in-frame clones only, with some absent. The repertoire consists of tens of thousands of clones, with 65% to 90% occurring once and the leading ten covering around 40%. The sample comes from a study of blood T cell repertoires in COVID-19. V lost 4 bases to trimming and J lost 12 bases; unmatched junction nucleotides: 11. The CDR3 consists of 15 residues. CDR1 and CDR2 (germline): MDHEN, SYDVKM. The sequencing sample was made of peripheral blood. This TCR derives from a man aged 80 or over with acute or convalescent COVID-19. The chain combines TRBV28 with TRBJ1-6; 8 positions agree with TRBD1. In DNA, the CDR3 is TGTGCCAGCAGTTCACGTACGGGACAGGTGAAACCCCTCCACTTT. It is translated as CASSSRTGQVKPLHF. The variable domain in full, with the rest retrieved from reference TRBV28 and TRBJ1-6, is DVKVTQSSRYLVKRTGEKVFLECVQDMDHENMFWYRQDPGLGLRLIYFSYDVKMKEKGDIPEGYSVSREKKERFSLILESASTNQTSMYLCASSSRTGQVKPLHFGNGTRLTVT.